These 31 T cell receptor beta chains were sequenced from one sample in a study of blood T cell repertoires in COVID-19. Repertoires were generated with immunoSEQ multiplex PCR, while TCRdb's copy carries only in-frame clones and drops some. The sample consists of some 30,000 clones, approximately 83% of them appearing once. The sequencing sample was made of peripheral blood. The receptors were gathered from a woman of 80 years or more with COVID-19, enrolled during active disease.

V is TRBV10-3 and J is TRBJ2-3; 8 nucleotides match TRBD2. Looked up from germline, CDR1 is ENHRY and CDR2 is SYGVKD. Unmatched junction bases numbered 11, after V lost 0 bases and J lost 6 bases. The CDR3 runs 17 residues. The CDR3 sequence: CAISESSERGKQDTQYF. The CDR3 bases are TGTGCCATCAGTGAGTCGTCCGAGCGGGGGAAGCAGGATACGCAGTATTTT.

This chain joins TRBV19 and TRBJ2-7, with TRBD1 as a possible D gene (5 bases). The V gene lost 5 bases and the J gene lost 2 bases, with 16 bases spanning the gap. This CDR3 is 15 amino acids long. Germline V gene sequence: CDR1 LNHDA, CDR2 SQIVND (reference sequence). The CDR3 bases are TGTGCCAGTAGTCCCCGGTGGGGCTATCCCTACGAGCAGTACTTC. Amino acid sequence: CASSPRWGYPYEQYF.

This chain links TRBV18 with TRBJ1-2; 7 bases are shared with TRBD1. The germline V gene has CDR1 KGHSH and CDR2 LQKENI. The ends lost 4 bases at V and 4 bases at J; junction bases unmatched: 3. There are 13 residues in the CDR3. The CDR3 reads CASSQRDSYGYTF. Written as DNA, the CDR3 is TGTGCCAGCTCACAAAGGGACAGCTATGGCTACACCTTC. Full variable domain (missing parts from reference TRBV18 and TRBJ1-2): NAGVMQNPRHLVRRRGQEARLRCSPMKGHSHVYWYRQLPEEGLKFMVYLQKENIIDESGMPKERFSAEFPKEGPSILRIQQVVRGDSAAYFCASSQRDSYGYTFGSGTRLTVV.

CDR3 amino acids: CASSTTGTGTDTQYF. In DNA, the CDR3 is TGTGCCAGCAGCACGACAGGGACGGGGACAGATACGCAGTATTTT. This rearrangement joins TRBV9 to TRBJ2-3; TRBD1 matches 7 bases. Germline V CDR1 and CDR2: SGDLS, YYNGEE. The junction had 8 bases not matched to a gene; V was cut back by 4 bases and J by 3 bases. The CDR3 is 15 amino acids.

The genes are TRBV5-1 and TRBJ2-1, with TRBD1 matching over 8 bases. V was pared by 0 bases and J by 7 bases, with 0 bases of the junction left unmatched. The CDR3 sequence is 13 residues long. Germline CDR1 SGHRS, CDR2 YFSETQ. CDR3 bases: TGCGCCAGCAGCTTGGACAGGGGGAATGAGCAGTTCTTC. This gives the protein CASSLDRGNEQFF.

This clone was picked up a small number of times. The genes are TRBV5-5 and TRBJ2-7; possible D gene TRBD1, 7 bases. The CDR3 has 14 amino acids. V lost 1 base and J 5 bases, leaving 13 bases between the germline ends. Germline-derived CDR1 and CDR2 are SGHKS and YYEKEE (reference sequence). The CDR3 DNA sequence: TGTGCCAGCAGCTTGCCGGCAGGGGGGAACGAGCAGTACTTC. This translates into CASSLPAGGNEQYF. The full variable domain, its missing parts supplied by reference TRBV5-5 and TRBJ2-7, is DAGVTQSPTHLIKTRGQQVTLRCSPISGHKSVSWYQQVLGQGPQFIFQYYEKEERGRGNFPDRFSARQFPNYSSELNVNALLLGDSALYLCASSLPAGGNEQYFGPGTRLTVT.

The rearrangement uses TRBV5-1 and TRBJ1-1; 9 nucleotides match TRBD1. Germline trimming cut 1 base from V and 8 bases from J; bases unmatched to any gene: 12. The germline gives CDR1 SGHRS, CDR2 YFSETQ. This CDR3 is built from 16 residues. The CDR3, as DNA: TGCGCCAGCAGCTTGTCCCTCCTCGGGACAGGGACCGAAGCTTTCTTT. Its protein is CASSLSLLGTGTEAFF.

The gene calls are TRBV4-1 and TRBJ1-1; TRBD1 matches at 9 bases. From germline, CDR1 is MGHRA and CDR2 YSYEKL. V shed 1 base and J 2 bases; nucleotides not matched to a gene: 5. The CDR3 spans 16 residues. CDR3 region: CASSQVKTGGNTEAFF. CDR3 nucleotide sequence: TGCGCCAGCAGCCAAGTTAAGACAGGGGGAAACACTGAAGCTTTCTTT.

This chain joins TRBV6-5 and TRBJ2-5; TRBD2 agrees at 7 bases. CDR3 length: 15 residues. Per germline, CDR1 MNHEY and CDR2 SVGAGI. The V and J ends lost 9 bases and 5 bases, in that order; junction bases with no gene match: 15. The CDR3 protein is CASNRGTIGGETQYF. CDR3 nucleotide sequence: TGTGCCAGTAACCGGGGCACAATCGGGGGGGAGACCCAGTACTTC.

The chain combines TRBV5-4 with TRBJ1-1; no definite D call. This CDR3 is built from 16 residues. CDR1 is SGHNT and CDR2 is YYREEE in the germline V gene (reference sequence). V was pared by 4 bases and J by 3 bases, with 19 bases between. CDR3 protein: CASSPPGSESYTEAFF. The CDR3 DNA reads TGTGCCAGCAGCCCGCCCGGGTCAGAATCTTACACTGAAGCTTTCTTT.

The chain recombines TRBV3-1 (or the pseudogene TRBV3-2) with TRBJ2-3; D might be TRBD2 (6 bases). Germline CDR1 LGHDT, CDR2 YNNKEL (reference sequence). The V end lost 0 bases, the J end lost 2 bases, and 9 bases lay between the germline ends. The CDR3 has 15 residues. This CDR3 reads CASSQDGLPTDTQYF. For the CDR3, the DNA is TGTGCCAGCAGCCAAGATGGACTACCCACAGATACGCAGTATTTT.

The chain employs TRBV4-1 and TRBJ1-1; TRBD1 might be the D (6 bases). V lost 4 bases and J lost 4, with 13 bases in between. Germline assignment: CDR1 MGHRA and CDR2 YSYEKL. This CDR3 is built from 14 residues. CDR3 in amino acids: CASSPRSRGTEAFF. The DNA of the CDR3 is TGCGCCAGCAGCCCCAGGAGCAGGGGCACTGAAGCTTTCTTT.

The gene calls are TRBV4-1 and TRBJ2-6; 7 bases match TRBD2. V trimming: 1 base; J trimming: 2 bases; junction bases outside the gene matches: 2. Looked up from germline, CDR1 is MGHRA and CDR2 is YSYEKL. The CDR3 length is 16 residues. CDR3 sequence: CASSQGAGAGANVLTF. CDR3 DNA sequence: TGCGCCAGCAGCCAAGGTGCGGGGGCTGGGGCCAACGTCCTGACTTTC.

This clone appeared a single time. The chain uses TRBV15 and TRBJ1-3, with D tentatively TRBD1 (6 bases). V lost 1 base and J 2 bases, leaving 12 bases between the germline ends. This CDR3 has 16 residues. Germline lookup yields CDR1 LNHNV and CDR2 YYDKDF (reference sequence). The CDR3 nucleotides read TGTGCCACCAGCAGAGTAGGGGGTAAAACTGGAAACACCATATATTTT. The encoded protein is CATSRVGGKTGNTIYF.

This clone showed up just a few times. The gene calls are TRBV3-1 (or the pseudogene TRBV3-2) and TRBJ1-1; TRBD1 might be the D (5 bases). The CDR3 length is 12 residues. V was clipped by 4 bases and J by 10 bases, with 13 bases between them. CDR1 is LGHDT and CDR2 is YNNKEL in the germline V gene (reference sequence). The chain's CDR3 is CASSPSGRGAFF. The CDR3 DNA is TGTGCCAGCAGCCCCTCGGGGAGGGGAGCTTTCTTT.

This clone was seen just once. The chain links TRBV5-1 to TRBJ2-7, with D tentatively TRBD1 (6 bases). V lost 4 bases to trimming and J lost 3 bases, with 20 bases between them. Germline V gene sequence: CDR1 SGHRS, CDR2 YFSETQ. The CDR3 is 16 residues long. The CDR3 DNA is TGCGCCAGCAGCCTCGGACAGAGCCACCCCCGCTACGAGCAGTACTTC. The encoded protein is CASSLGQSHPRYEQYF.

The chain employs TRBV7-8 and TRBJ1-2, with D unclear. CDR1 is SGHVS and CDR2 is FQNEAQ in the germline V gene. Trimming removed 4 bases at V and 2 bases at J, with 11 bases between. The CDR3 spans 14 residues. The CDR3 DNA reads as TGTGCCAGCAGCTCGCCGGTTGAGAACTATGGCTACACCTTC. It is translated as CASSSPVENYGYTF.

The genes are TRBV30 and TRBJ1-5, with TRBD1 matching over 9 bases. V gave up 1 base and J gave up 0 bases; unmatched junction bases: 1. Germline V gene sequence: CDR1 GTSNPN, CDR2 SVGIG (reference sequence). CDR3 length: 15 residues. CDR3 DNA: TGTGCCTGGAGTGGGACAGGGGTTAGCAATCAGCCCCAGCATTTT. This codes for CAWSGTGVSNQPQHF.

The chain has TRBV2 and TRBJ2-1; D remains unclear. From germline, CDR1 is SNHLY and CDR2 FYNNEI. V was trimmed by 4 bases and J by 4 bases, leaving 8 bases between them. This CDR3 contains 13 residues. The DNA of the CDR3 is TGTGCCAGCAGTGGGTTCGGTTACAATGAGCAGTTCTTC. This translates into CASSGFGYNEQFF.

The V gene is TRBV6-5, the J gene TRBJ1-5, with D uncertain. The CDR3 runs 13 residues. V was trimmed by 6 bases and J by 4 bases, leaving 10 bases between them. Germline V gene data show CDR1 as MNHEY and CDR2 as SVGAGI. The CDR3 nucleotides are TGTGCCAGCAGCCTTGGAGAAAATCAGCCCCAGCATTTT. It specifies CASSLGENQPQHF.

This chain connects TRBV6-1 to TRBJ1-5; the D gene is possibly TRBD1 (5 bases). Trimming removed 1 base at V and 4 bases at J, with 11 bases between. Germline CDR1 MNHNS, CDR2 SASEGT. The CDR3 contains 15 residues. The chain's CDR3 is CASSEGGVGNQPQHF. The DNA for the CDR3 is TGTGCCAGCAGTGAAGGGGGGGTGGGGAATCAGCCCCAGCATTTT.

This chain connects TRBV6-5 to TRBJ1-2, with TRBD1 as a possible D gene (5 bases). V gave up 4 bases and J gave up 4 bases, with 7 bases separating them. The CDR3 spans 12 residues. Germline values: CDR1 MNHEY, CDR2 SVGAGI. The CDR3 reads CASSSGFYGYTF. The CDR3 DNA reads TGTGCCAGCAGTTCAGGGTTCTATGGCTACACCTTC.

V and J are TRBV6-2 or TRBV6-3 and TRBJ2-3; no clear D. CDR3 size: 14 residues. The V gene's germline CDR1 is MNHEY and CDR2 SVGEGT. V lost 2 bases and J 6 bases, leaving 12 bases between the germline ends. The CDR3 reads CASSYGLVRDTQYF. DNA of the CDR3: TGTGCCAGCAGTTACGGTTTGGTTCGGGATACGCAGTATTTT.

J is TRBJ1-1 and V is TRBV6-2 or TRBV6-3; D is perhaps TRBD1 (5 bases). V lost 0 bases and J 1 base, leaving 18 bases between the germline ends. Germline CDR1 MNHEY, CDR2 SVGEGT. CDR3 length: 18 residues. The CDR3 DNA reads TGTGCCAGCAGTTACTCGTTTAGTTGGCCCACAGGGAACACTGAAGCTTTCTTT. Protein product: CASSYSFSWPTGNTEAFF.

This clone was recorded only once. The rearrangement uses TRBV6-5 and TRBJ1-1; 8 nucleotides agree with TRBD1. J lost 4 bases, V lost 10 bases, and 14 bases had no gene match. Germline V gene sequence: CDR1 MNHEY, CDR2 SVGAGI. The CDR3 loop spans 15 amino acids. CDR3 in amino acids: CATKSGGAGSTEAFF. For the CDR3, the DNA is TGTGCCACGAAATCAGGGGGCGCAGGGAGCACTGAAGCTTTCTTT.

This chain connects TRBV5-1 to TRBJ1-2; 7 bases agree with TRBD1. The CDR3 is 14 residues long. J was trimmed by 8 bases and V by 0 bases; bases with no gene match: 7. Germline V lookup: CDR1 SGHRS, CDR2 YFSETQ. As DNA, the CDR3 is TGCGCCAGCAGCTTGGGGACAGGAACCCAAGGCTACACCTTC. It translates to CASSLGTGTQGYTF.

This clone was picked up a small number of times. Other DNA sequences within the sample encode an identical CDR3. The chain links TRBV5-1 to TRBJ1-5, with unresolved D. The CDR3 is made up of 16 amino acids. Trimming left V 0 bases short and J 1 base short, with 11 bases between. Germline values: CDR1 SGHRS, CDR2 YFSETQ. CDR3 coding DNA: TGCGCCAGCAGCTTGGGGTCAGGCGGGAGCAATCAGCCCCAGCATTTT. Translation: CASSLGSGGSNQPQHF.

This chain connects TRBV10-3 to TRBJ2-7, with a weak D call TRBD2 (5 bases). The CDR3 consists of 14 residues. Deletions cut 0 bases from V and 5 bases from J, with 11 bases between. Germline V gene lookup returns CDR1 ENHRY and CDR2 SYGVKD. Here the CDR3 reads CAISESPSWDEQYF. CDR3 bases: TGTGCCATCAGTGAGTCCCCTAGCTGGGACGAGCAGTACTTC.

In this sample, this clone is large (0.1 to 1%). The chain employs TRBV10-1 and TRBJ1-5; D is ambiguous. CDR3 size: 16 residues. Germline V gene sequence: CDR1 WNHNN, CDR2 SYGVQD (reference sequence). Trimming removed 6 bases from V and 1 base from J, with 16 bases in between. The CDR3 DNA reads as TGCGCCAGCAGCCCGGAGACCGACCCAAGCAATCAGCCCCAGCATTTT. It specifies CASSPETDPSNQPQHF.

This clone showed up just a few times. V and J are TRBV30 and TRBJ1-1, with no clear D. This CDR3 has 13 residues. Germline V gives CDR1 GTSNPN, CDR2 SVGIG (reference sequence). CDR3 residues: CGLGSGRATEAFF. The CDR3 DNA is TGTGGCTTAGGGTCGGGGAGAGCGACTGAAGCTTTCTTT.

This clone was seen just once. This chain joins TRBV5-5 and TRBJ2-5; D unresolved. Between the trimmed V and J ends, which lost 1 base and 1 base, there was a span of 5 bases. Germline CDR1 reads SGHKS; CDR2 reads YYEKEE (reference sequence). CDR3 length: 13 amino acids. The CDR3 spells CASSLYSQETQYF. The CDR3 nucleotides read TGTGCCAGCAGCTTGTACAGCCAAGAGACCCAGTACTTC.